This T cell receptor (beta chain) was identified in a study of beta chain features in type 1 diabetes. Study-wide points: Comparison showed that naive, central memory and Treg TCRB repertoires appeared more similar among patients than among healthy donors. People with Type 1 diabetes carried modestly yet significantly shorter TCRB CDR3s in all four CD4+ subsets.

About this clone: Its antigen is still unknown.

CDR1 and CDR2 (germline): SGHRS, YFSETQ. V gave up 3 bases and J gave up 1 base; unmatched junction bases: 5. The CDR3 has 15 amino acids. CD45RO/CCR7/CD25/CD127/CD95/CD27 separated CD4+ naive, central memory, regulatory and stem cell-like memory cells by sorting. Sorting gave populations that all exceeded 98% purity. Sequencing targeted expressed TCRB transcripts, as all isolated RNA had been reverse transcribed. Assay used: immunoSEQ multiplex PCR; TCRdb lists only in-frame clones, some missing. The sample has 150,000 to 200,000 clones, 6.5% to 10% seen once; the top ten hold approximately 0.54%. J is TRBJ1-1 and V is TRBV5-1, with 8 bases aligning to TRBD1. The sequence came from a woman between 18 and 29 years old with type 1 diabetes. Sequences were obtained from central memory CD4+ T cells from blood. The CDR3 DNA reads TGCGCCAGCAGCTCGACAGGGGAATGGAACACTGAAGCTTTCTTT. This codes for CASSSTGEWNTEAFF.